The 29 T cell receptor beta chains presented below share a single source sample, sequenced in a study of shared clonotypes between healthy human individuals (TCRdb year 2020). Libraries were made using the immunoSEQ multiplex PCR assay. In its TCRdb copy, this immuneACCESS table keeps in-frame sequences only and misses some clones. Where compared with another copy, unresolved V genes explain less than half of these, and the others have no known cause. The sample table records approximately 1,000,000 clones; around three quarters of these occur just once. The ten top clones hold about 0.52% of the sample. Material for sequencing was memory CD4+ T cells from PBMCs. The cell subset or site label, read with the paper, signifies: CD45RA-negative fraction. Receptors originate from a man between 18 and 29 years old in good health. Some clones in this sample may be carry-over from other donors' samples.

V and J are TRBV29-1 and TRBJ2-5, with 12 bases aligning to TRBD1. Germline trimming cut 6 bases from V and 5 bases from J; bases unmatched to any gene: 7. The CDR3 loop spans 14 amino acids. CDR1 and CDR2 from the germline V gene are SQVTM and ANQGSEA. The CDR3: CSVDGTGGMETQYF. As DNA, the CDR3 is TGCAGCGTCGATGGGACAGGGGGCATGGAGACCCAGTACTTC. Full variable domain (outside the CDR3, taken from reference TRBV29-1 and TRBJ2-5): SAVISQKPSRDICQRGTSLTIQCQVDSQVTMMFWYRQQPGQSLTLIATANQGSEATYESGFVIDKFPISRPNLTFSTLTVSNMSPEDSSIYLCSVDGTGGMETQYFGPGTRLLVL.

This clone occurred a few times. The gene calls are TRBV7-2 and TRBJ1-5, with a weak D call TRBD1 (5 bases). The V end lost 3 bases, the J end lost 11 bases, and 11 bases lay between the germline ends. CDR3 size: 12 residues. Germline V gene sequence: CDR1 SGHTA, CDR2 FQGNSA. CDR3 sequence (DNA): TGTGCCAGCAGCTTCCAGGGAATGACCCAGCATTTT. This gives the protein CASSFQGMTQHF. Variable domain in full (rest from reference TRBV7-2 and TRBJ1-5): GAGVSQSPSNKVTEKGKDVELRCDPISGHTALYWYRQSLGQGLEFLIYFQGNSAPDKSGLPSDRFSAERTGGSVSTLTIQRTQQEDSAVYLCASSFQGMTQHFGDGTRLSIL.

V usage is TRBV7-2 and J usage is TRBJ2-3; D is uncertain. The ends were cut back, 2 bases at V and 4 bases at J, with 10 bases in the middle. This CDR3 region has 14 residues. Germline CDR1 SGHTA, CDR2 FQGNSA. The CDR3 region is CASSLFGGADTQYF. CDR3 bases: TGTGCCAGCAGCTTATTTGGCGGCGCAGATACGCAGTATTTT.

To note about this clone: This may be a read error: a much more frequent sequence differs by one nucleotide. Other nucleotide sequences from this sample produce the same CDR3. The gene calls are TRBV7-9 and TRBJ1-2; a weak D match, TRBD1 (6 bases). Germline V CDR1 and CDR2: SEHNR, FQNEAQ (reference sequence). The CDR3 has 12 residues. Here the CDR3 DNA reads TGTGCCTCCGGGGGCAGTAACTATGGCTATACCTTC. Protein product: CASGGSNYGYTF. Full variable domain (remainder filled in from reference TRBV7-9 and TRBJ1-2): DTGVSQNPRHKITKRGQNVTFRCDPISEHNRLYWYRQTLGQGPEFLTYFQNEAQLEKSRLLSDRFSAERPKGSFSTLEIQRTEQGDSAMYLCASGGSNYGYTFGSGTRLTVV.

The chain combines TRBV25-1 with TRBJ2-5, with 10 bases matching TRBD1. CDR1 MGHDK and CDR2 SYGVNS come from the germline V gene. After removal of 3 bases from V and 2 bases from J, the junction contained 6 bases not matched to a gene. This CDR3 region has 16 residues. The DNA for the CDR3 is TGTGCCAGCAGTGACCGGGACAGGGGTTCTCAAGAGACCCAGTACTTC. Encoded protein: CASSDRDRGSQETQYF.

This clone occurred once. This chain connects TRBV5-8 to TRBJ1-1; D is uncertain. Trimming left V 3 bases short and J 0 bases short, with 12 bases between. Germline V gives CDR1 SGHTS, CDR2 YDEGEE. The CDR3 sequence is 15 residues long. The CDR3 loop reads CASSYFASMNTEAFF. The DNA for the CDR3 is TGTGCCAGCAGCTACTTTGCAAGCATGAACACTGAAGCTTTCTTT.

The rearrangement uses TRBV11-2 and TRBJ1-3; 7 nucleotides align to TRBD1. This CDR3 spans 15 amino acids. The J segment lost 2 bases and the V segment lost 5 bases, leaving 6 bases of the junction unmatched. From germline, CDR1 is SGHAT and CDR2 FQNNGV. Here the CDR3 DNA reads TGTGCCAGCAGCGATTACAGGGGAGCTGGAAACACCATATATTTT. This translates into CASSDYRGAGNTIYF.

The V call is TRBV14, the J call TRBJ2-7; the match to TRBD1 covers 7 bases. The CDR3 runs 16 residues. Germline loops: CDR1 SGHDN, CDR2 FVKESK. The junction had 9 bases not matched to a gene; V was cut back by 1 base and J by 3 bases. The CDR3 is CASSQVQRDRHYEQYF. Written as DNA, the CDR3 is TGTGCCAGCAGCCAAGTTCAAAGGGACAGACACTACGAGCAGTACTTC.

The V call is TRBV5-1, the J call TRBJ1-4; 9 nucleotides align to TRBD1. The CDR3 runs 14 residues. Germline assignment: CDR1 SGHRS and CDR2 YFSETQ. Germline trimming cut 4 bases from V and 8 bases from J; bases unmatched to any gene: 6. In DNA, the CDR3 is TGCGCCAGCAGCGGCGGGACAGGGTCCGAAAAACTGTTTTTT. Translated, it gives CASSGGTGSEKLFF.

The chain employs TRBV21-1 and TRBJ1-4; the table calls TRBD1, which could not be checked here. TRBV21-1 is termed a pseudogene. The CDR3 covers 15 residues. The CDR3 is CASSKERTGSEKLFF. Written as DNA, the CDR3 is TGTGCCAGCAGCAAAGAGCGGACAGGGTCTGAAAAACTGTTTTTT.

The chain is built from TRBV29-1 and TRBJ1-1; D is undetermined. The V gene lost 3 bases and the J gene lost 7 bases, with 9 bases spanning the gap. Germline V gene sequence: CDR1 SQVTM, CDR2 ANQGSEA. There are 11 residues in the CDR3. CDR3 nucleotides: TGCAGCGTTGATTTTTACAGTGAAGCTTTCTTT. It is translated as CSVDFYSEAFF.

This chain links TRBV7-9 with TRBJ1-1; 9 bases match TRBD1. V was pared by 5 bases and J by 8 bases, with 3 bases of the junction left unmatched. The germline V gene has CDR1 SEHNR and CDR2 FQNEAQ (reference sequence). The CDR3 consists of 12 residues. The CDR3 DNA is TGTGCCAGCAGCATGGGACAGGGAGAAGCTTTCTTT. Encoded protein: CASSMGQGEAFF.

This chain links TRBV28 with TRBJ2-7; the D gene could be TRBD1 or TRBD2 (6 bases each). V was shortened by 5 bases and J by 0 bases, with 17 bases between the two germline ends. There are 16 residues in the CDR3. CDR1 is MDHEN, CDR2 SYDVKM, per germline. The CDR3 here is CASSTTGAGSSYEQYF. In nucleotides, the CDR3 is TGTGCCAGCAGTACGACGGGGGCAGGTAGCTCCTACGAGCAGTACTTC.

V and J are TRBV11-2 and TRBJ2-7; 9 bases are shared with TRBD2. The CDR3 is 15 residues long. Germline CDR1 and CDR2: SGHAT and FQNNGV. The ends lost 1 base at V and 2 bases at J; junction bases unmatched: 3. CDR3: CASSLGTSATYEQYF. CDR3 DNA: TGTGCCAGCAGCTTAGGGACTAGCGCAACCTACGAGCAGTACTTC.

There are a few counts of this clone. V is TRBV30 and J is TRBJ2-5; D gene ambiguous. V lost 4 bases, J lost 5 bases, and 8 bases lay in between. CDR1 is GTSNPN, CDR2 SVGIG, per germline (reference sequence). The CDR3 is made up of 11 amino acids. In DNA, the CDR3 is TGTGCCTGGATTCTGACGGAGACCCAGTACTTC. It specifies CAWILTETQYF.

CDR3 sequence (DNA): TGTGCTAGTGGACTGGCCGGGAAAATAGAGACCCAGTACTTC. It yields the protein CASGLAGKIETQYF. The chain combines TRBV12-5 with TRBJ2-5; the D gene is possibly TRBD2 (5 bases). The CDR3 contains 14 residues. Trimming removed 6 bases at V and 4 bases at J, with 15 bases between. Per the germline V gene, CDR1 is LGHNT and CDR2 is FRNRAP.

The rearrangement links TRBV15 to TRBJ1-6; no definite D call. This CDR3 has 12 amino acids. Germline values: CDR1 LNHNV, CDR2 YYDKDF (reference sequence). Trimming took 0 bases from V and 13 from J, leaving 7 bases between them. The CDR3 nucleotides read TGTGCCACCAGCAGAGAGGGTGGGCCCCTCCACTTT. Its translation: CATSREGGPLHF. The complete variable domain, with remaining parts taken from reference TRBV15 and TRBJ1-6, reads DAMVIQNPRYQVTQFGKPVTLSCSQTLNHNVMYWYQQKSSQAPKLLFHYYDKDFNNEADTPDNFQSRRPNTSFCFLDIRSPGLGDTAMYLCATSREGGPLHFGNGTRLTVT.

As DNA, the CDR3 is TGTGCCAGCTCAGTACAGGCGAGCTCCCTCTCTGGAAACACCATATATTTT. Protein sequence: CASSVQASSLSGNTIYF. This chain connects TRBV18 to TRBJ1-3; perhaps TRBD1 as D (5 bases). V shed 5 bases and J shed 0 bases, with 17 bases lying between them. This CDR3 is 17 amino acids long. In germline, CDR1 is KGHSH, CDR2 LQKENI.

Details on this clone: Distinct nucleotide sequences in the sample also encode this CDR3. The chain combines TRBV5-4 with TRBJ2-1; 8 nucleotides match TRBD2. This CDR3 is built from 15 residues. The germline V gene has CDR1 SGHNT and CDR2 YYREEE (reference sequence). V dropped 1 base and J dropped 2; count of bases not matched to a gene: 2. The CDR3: CASSLTSGAYNEQFF. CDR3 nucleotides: TGTGCCAGCAGCTTGACTAGCGGAGCCTACAATGAGCAGTTCTTC. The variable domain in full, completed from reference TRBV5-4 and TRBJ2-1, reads ETGVTQSPTHLIKTRGQQVTLRCSSQSGHNTVSWYQQALGQGPQFIFQYYREEENGRGNFPPRFSGLQFPNYSSELNVNALELDDSALYLCASSLTSGAYNEQFFGPGTRLTVL.

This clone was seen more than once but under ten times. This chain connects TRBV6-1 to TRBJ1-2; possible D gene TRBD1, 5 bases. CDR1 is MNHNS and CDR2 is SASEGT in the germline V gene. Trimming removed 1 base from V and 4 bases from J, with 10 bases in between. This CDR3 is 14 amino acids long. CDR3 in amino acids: CASSEGGRAYGYTF. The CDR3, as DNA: TGTGCCAGCAGTGAAGGAGGCAGGGCCTATGGCTACACCTTC.

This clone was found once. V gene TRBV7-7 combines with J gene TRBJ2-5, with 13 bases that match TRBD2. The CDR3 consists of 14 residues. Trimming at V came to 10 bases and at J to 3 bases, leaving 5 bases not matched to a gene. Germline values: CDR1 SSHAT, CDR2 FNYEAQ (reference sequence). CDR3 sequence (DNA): TGTGCCACGGGGGGACTAGCGGGAAAAGAGACCCAGTACTTC. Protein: CATGGLAGKETQYF.

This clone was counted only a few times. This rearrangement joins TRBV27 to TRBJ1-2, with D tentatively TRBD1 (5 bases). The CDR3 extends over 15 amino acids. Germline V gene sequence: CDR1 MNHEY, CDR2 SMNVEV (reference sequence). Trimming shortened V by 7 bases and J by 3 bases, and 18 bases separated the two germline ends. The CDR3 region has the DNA TGTGCCAGCACCCTTACCGCGACAGCCTACTATGGCTACACCTTC. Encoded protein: CASTLTATAYYGYTF.

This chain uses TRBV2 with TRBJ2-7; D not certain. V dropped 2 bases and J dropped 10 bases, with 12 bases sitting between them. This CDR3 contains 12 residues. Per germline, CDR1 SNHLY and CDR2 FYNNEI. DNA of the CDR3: TGTGCCAGCAGTGAAAGAATGGGGATTCAGTACTTC. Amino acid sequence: CASSERMGIQYF.

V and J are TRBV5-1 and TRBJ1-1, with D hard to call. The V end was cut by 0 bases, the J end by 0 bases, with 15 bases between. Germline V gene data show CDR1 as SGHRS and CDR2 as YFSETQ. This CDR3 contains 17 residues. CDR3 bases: TGCGCCAGCAGCTTGGGGCGGGCAGCGGGGATGAACACTGAAGCTTTCTTT. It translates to CASSLGRAAGMNTEAFF.

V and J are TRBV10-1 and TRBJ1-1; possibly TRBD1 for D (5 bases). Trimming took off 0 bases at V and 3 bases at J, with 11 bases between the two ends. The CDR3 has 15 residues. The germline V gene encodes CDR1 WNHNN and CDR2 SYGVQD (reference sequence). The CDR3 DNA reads TGCGCCAGCAGTGAGTCTGCGGGGGGTCACACTGAAGCTTTCTTT. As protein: CASSESAGGHTEAFF.

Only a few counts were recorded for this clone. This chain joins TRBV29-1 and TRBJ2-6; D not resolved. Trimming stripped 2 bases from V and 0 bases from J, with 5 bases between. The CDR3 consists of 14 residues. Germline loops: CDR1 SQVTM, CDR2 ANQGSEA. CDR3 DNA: TGCAGCGTTGAAACCAACTCTGGGGCCAACGTCCTGACTTTC. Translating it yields CSVETNSGANVLTF.

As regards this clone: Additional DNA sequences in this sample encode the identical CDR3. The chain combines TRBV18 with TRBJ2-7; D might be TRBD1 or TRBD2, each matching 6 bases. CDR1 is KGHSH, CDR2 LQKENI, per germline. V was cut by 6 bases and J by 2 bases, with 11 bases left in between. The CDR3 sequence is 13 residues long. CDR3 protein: CASSRGDTYEQYF. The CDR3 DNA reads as TGTGCCAGCTCTCGCGGGGACACCTACGAGCAGTACTTC.

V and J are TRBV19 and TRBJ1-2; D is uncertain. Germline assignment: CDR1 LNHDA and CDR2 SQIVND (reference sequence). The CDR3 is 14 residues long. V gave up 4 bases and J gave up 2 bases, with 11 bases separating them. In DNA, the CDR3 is TGTGCCAGTAGTACACGGACGGCGAACTATGGCTACACCTTC. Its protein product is CASSTRTANYGYTF.

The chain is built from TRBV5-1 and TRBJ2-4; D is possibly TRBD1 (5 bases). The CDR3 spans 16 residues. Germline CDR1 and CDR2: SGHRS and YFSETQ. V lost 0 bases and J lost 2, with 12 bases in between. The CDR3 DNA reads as TGCGCCAGCAGCTTGGTGGACACCTCGACCAAAAACATTCAGTACTTC. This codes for CASSLVDTSTKNIQYF.